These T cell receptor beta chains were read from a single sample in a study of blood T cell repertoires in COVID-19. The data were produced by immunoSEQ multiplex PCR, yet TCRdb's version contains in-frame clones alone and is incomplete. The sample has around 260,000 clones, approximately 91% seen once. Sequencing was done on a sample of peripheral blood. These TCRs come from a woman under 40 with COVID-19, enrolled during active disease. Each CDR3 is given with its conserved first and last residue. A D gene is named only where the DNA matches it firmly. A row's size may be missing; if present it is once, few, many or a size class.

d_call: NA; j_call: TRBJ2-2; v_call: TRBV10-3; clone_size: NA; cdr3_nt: TGTGCCATCAGGCAACAGGGCTTGAACACCGGGGAGCTGTTTTTT; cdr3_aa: CAIRQQGLNTGELFF
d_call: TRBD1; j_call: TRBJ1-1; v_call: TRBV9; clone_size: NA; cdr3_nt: TGTGCCAGCAGCGTTGGACAGGGCTGGGGAAACACTGAAGCTTTCTTT; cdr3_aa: CASSVGQGWGNTEAFF
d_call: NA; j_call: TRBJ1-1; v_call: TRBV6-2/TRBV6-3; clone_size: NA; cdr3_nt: TGTGCCAGCAGTTTCGGGAACACTGAAGCTTTCTTT; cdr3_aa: CASSFGNTEAFF
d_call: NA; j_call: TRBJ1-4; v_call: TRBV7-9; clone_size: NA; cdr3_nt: TGTGCCAGCAGCCGGGACTGGGAAAATGAAAAACTGTTTTTT; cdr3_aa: CASSRDWENEKLFF
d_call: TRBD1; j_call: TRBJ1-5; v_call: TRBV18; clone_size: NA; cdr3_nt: TGTGCCAGCTCACCGTCGGACAGGAGGCCCCAGCATTTT; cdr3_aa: CASSPSDRRPQHF
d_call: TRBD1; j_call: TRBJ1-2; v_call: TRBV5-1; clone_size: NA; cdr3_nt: TGCGCCAGCAGCCCCGGGACAGGTCAATATGGCTACACCTTC; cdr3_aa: CASSPGTGQYGYTF
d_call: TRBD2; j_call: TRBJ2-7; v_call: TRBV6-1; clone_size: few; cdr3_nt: TGTGCCAGCAGTGGCCGGACTAGCGGGAGGGGCGCCTACGAGCAGTACTTC; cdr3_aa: CASSGRTSGRGAYEQYF
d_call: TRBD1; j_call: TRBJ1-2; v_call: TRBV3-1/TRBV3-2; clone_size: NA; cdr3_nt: TGTGCCAGCAGCCAAGGACGGGACAGGAATGGCTACACCTTC; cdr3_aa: CASSQGRDRNGYTF
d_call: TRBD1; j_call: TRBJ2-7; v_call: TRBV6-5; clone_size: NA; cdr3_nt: TGTGCCAGCAGATCTTCCGGGACAGGGCTATACGAGCAGTACTTC; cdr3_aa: CASRSSGTGLYEQYF
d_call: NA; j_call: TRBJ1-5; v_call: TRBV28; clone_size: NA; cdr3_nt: TGTGCCAGCAGTTTCAATAGCAATCAGCCCCAGCATTTT; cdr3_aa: CASSFNSNQPQHF
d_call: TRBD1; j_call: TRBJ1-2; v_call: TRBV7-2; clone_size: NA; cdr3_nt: TGTGCCAGCAGCTTAGGAGGACAGGGTTCTGGCGGCTACACCTTC; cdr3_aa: CASSLGGQGSGGYTF
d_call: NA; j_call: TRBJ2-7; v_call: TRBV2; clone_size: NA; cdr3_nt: TGTGCCAGCAGGGACCTAACAGGGCCCTTGAGGGAGCAGTACTTC; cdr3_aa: CASRDLTGPLREQYF
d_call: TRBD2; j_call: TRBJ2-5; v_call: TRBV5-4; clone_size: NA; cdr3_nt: TGTGCCAGCAGCTTGGTAGCGGGAGGGCCTGAGGAGACCCAGTACTTC; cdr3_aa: CASSLVAGGPEETQYF
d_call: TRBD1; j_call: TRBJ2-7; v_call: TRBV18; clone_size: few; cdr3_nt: TGTGCCAGCTCACCAGCAGCCGGGACAGGGAACCTCTACGAGCAGTACTTC; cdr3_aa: CASSPAAGTGNLYEQYF
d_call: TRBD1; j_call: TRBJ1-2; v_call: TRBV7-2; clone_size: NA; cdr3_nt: TGTGCCAGCAGCATACCGGGACGACAGGGCGGGGATGGCTACACCTTC; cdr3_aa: CASSIPGRQGGDGYTF
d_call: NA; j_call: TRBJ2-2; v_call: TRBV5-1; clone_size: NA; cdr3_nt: TGCGCCAGCAGCTTGAACCAGGGGCATACCGGGGAGCTGTTTTTT; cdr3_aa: CASSLNQGHTGELFF
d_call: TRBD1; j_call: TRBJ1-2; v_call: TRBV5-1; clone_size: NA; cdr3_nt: TGCGCCAGCAGCTTGGCCGGGACAGGGGGAATTGGCTACACCTTC; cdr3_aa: CASSLAGTGGIGYTF
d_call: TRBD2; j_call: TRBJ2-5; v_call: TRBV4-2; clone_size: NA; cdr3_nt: TGTGCCAGCAGCAAAAACCTCCAGACTAGCGCTCATGGGGCCCAGTACTTC; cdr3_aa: CASSKNLQTSAHGAQYF
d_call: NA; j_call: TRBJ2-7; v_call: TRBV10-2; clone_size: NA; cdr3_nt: TGCGCCAGCAGTGGACTCACGGCCGAGCAGTACTTC; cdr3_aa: CASSGLTAEQYF
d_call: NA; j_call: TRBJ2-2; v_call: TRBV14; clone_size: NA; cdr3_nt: TGTGCCAGCAGGGCCCCCGGGTATGGCGGGGAGCTGTTTTTT; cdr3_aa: CASRAPGYGGELFF
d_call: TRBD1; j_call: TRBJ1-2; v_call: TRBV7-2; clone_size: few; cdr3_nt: TGTGCCAGCAGCTTGACAGGGGAGAAAGGCTATGGCTACACCTTC; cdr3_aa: CASSLTGEKGYGYTF
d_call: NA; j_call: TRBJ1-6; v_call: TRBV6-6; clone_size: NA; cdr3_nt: TGTGCCAGCAGAAACCTGGACGGAAGACTAAATTCACCCCTCCACTTT; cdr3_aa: CASRNLDGRLNSPLHF
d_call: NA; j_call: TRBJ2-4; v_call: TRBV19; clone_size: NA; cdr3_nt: TGTGCCAGTAGTACCGCCCGAACCCAGTTGGAAAACATTCAGTACTTC; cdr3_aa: CASSTARTQLENIQYF
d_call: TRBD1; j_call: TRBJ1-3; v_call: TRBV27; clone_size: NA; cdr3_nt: TGTGCCAGCAGTTTAGACAGGGGGAGCTCTGGAAACACCATATATTTT; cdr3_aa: CASSLDRGSSGNTIYF
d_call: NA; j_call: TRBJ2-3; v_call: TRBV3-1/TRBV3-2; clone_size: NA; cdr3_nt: TGTGCCAGCAGCCAAGGTGCGTCCATCACGCAGTATTTT; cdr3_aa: CASSQGASITQYF
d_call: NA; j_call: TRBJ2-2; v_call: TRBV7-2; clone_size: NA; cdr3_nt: TGTGCCAGCAGCTTAGACAGGCGTCCGGAGCTGTTTTTT; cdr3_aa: CASSLDRRPELFF
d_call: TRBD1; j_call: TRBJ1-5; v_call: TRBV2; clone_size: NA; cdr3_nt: TGTGCCAGCAGTGGAACAGGGGTACGGCAGCCCCAGCATTTT; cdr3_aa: CASSGTGVRQPQHF
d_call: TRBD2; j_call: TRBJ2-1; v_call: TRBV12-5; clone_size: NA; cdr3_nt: TGTGCTAGTGGTACGGGGACTAGCGGCGGCTACAATGAGCAGTTCTTC; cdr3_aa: CASGTGTSGGYNEQFF
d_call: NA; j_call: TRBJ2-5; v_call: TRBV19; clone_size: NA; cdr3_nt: TGTGCCAGTAGATTCCGCGGGGGCGGAGAGACCCAGTACTTC; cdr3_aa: CASRFRGGGETQYF
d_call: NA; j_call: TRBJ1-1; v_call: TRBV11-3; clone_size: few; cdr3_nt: TGTGCCAGCAGCTTAAAAGGAGAAAAAGCTTTCTTT; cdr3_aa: CASSLKGEKAFF
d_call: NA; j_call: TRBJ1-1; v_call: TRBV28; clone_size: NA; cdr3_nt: TGTGCCAGCAGCTCTCCCCTACAGGGTCGAGGGACTGAAGCTTTCTTT; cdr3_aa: CASSSPLQGRGTEAFF
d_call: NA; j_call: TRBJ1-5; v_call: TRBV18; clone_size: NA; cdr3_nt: TGTGCCAGCTCACCGCAGGGTTTGCAGCCCCAGCATTTT; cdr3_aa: CASSPQGLQPQHF
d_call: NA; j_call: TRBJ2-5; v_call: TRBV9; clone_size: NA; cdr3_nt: TGTGCCAGCAGCGTGGCATCGCGGGAGACCCAGTACTTC; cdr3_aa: CASSVASRETQYF
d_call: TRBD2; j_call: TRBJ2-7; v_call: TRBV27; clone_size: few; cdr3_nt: TGTGCCAGCAGTGGATGGCGGACTAGCGGATCCTACGAGCAGTACTTC; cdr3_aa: CASSGWRTSGSYEQYF
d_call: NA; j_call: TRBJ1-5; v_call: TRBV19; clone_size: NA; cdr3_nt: TGTGCCAGTACCCCCCGGGGGGATAGCAATCAGCCCCAGCATTTT; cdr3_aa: CASTPRGDSNQPQHF